Below, 21 T cell receptor beta chains from the same sample are listed, as sequenced in a study of T cells expressing NK-cell markers. Each CDR3 protein gets one entry in TCRdb, which reprocessed the 5' RACE reads and gives no DNA. This listing includes 250,000 or so distinct CDR3 sequences. The specimen was blood T cells: a sorted CD56 or NKG2C T cell subset, CD4+ or CD8+ T cells, or bulk PBMC T cells (not recorded which). These receptors originate from a woman aged 18-69 years in good health.

This rearrangement joins TRBV18 to TRBJ2-7; the D gene TCRdb calls, TRBD2, cannot be checked with no DNA. The CDR3 totals 13 residues. Germline V gene data show CDR1 as KGHSH and CDR2 as LQKENI. CDR3: CASSPGLDYEQYF.

This chain uses TRBV20-1 with TRBJ2-1; TCRdb reports TRBD1, a call that lacks DNA to check it against. The CDR3 consists of 13 residues. Germline values: CDR1 DFQATT, CDR2 SNEGSKA (reference sequence). This chain's CDR3 is CSARGQLYNEQFF.

This sequence joins TRBV20-1 and TRBJ1-2. The CDR3 spans 13 residues. Germline V CDR1 and CDR2: DFQATT, SNEGSKA (reference sequence). The CDR3 sequence is CSAREGSGYGYTF.

This sequence joins TRBV3-1 and TRBJ2-5; the D call of TRBD2 rests on TCRdb alone, since no DNA is present to check it. CDR1 is LGHDT, CDR2 YNNKEL, per germline (reference sequence). This CDR3 contains 15 residues. CDR3: CASSQAGRGQETQYF.

V usage is TRBV5-1 and J usage is TRBJ1-1; TCRdb reports TRBD1, a call that lacks DNA to check it against. In germline, CDR1 is SGHRS, CDR2 YFSETQ. This CDR3 has 12 residues. The CDR3 loop is CASSSRDNEAFF.

V usage is TRBV5-1 and J usage is TRBJ2-4; lacking DNA, the TRBD1 call made by TCRdb goes unchecked. CDR3 length: 14 amino acids. Germline CDR1 SGHRS, CDR2 YFSETQ. The CDR3 protein is CASSQVGGIDIQYF.

The chain carries TRBV7-2 and TRBJ2-3. Per germline, CDR1 SGHTA and CDR2 FQGNSA. The CDR3 length is 15 residues. CDR3 loop: CASSLVGTSTDTQYF.

V usage is TRBV12-3 or TRBV12-4 and J usage is TRBJ1-1. CDR3 size: 11 residues. This CDR3 is CASSIHTEAFF.

The V call is TRBV29-1, the J call TRBJ1-1; TCRdb indicates TRBD1, and absent DNA this call remains unverified. The germline V gene has CDR1 SQVTM and CDR2 ANQGSEA. This CDR3 spans 12 amino acids. CDR3: CSVGVSNTEAFF.

This chain uses TRBV5-1 with TRBJ1-2. The length of the CDR3 is 13 residues. CDR1 SGHRS and CDR2 YFSETQ come from the germline V gene. The CDR3 sequence: CASSLDLGSSTTF.

The V call is TRBV20-1, the J call TRBJ2-7; the D call from TCRdb, TRBD1, cannot be confirmed without DNA. Germline V gives CDR1 DFQATT, CDR2 SNEGSKA (reference sequence). The CDR3 is made up of 14 amino acids. The CDR3 protein is CSATGTGSTYEQYF.

This chain uses TRBV6-1 with TRBJ1-5. Germline CDR1 is MNHNS and CDR2 is SASEGT. The CDR3 has 15 residues. The CDR3: CASSAFNSRNQPQHF.

The V gene is TRBV5-1, the J gene TRBJ2-2; with no DNA, the TCRdb D assignment of TRBD1 cannot be verified. In germline, CDR1 is SGHRS, CDR2 YFSETQ. CDR3 length: 17 residues. CDR3 sequence reads: CASSSPQGHANTGELFF.

The chain uses TRBV20-1 and TRBJ2-7. The germline V gene encodes CDR1 DFQATT and CDR2 SNEGSKA (reference sequence). The CDR3 runs 13 residues. The CDR3 protein is CSARDHRSYEQYF.

The chain is built from TRBV3-1 and TRBJ2-3; TCRdb designates TRBD2, a call that cannot be tested without DNA. The CDR3 covers 16 residues. Germline V gives CDR1 LGHDT, CDR2 YNNKEL (reference sequence). The CDR3: CASSPPSRGRADTQYF.

The chain recombines TRBV6-1 with TRBJ1-1; TCRdb designates TRBD1, a call that cannot be tested without DNA. The CDR3 is 13 residues long. Germline V CDR1 and CDR2: MNHNS, SASEGT. This CDR3 is CASSAGGGTEAFF.

This sequence joins TRBV5-5 and TRBJ1-6; the TCRdb D gene call, TRBD1, has no DNA to confirm it. Germline assignment: CDR1 SGHKS and CDR2 YYEKEE (reference sequence). This CDR3 has 15 amino acids. The chain's CDR3 is CAGSPLGSHNSPLHF.

The genes are TRBV7-9 and TRBJ2-1; TCRdb indicates TRBD1, and absent DNA this call remains unverified. This CDR3 is 15 amino acids long. The germline V gene has CDR1 SEHNR and CDR2 FQNEAQ (reference sequence). CDR3 amino acids: CASSLNAGGNNEQFF.

This rearrangement joins TRBV6-1 to TRBJ1-3; TCRdb returns TRBD1, unconfirmable since there is no DNA. The CDR3 sequence is 18 residues long. In germline, CDR1 is MNHNS, CDR2 SASEGT. CDR3 protein: CASSEYLTDNPLGNTIYF.

The genes are TRBV20-1 and TRBJ2-5. Germline V CDR1 and CDR2: DFQATT, SNEGSKA (reference sequence). The CDR3 sequence is 11 residues long. This CDR3 is CSARHQETQYF.

This sequence joins TRBV7-6 and TRBJ1-1; with no DNA, the TCRdb D assignment of TRBD1 cannot be verified. CDR1 and CDR2 from the germline V gene are SGHVS and FNYEAQ. The CDR3 is 16 amino acids. The chain's CDR3 is CASSFGAGGSNTEAFF.